The entry below gives a single T cell receptor beta chain sequence along with its context. V shed 4 bases and J 5 bases; nucleotides not matched to a gene: 8. The CDR3 has 15 amino acids. Per the germline V gene, CDR1 is SGHRS and CDR2 is YFSETQ. Original processing notes: Using reference gene primer amplification, nucleated cell counts were estimated. Only in-frame clones appear in the TCRdb table, and some are missing; sequencing was by immunoSEQ multiplex PCR. The DNA was the basis for D and trimming; V, J and clone size are from that table. The data show roughly 250,000 clones, roughly 85% seen once. This sample is drawn from a study of blood T cell repertoires in COVID-19. The study recruited people aged roughly 18 to 100 years across roughly 23 US areas. Grouping used clinical history reported by participants in a survey and questionnaire.

This receptor was identified in a young woman who had recovered from COVID-19. The chain carries TRBV5-1 and TRBJ2-5, with TRBD1 matching over 10 bases. Sequenced sample: PBMCs or T cells enriched from blood (not recorded which). The CDR3 here is CASSPGTGVAETQYF. DNA of the CDR3: TGCGCCAGCAGCCCAGGGACAGGGGTCGCGGAGACCCAGTACTTC.